The 24 T cell receptor beta chains below were found in one sample sequenced in a study of persistence of HIV-infected CD4 T cells. The stimulus was an HIV-1 Gag 15-mer peptide pool, roughly 1 ug/peptide/mL. Responding CD4+ T cells were sorted by upregulation of both CD40 ligand and CD69. For these receptors, no antigen is known. The immunoSEQ assay was version 4, run in survey mode. Generated by immunoSEQ multiplex PCR, the TCRdb table keeps only in-frame clones and is missing some. The sample holds under 40,000 clones, 70% seen once. Material: CD4+ T cells sorted from PBMCs after roughly 18-hour stimulation, obtained from a patient who received antiretroviral therapy. The receptor set was obtained from an adult man with HIV who was CMV-seropositive.

The V call is TRBV5-1, the J call TRBJ2-3, with 7 bases aligning to TRBD1. Looked up from germline, CDR1 is SGHRS and CDR2 is YFSETQ. This CDR3 region has 15 residues. With 1 base clipped from V and 0 bases from J, the junction kept 2 bases outside the gene matches. The CDR3 DNA is TGCGCCAGCAGCTTGAGGGGACAGAGCACAGATACGCAGTATTTT. This encodes CASSLRGQSTDTQYF.

CDR3 residues: CASVIQGTTNEKLFF. The DNA of the CDR3 is TGTGCCAGCGTAATACAGGGAACAACTAATGAAAAACTGTTTTTT. This chain joins TRBV2 and TRBJ1-4; maybe TRBD1 (6 bases). CDR1 is SNHLY, CDR2 FYNNEI, per germline. This CDR3 has 15 residues. V dropped 8 bases and J dropped 0 bases, with 13 bases sitting between them.

In DNA form, the CDR3 reads TGTGCCAGCAGCTTCCAGGTTGCAACTAATGAAAAACTGTTTTTT. Residues: CASSFQVATNEKLFF. The genes are TRBV5-8 and TRBJ1-4, with D hard to call. Trimming pared 2 bases from V and 0 bases from J, leaving 8 bases between. This CDR3 has 15 amino acids. Germline assignment: CDR1 SGHTS and CDR2 YDEGEE. The entire variable domain, with the rest obtained from reference TRBV5-8 and TRBJ1-4, is as follows: EAGVTQSPTHLIKTRGQQATLRCSPISGHTSVYWYQQALGLGLQFLLWYDEGEERNRGNFPPRFSGRQFPNYSSELNVNALELEDSALYLCASSFQVATNEKLFFGSGTQLSVL.

The CDR3 DNA reads TGTGCCAGCAGCTACGCCCGGGGGAGCACCGGGGAGCTGTTTTTT. This codes for CASSYARGSTGELFF. V and J are TRBV3-1 (or the pseudogene TRBV3-2) and TRBJ2-2; D may be TRBD2 (6 bases). Between the trimmed V and J ends, which lost 5 bases and 4 bases, there was a span of 14 bases. The CDR3 runs to 15 residues. The germline gives CDR1 LGHDT, CDR2 YNNKEL (reference sequence).

This chain connects TRBV18 to TRBJ2-5; D not resolved. There are 13 residues in the CDR3. Trimming removed 5 bases from V and 3 bases from J, with 10 bases in between. Germline CDR1 reads KGHSH; CDR2 reads LQKENI. The CDR3 loop reads CASSAQREETQYF. The DNA for the CDR3 is TGTGCCAGCTCAGCCCAGCGAGAAGAGACCCAGTACTTC.

This sequence joins TRBV28 and TRBJ2-2; D unclear. Trimming stripped 5 bases from V and 3 bases from J, with 13 bases between. The germline V gene encodes CDR1 MDHEN and CDR2 SYDVKM. The CDR3 consists of 15 residues. The CDR3 region has the DNA TGTGCCAGCAGTCCCCCTGACGGATACACCGGGGAGCTGTTTTTT. Translated, it gives CASSPPDGYTGELFF.

The rearrangement joins TRBV14 to TRBJ1-2; D is uncertain. CDR3 length: 14 amino acids. Germline-derived CDR1 and CDR2 are SGHDN and FVKESK. Trimming stripped 4 bases from V and 8 bases from J, with 17 bases between. The chain's CDR3 is CASSRSTLLSGYTF. CDR3 nucleotide sequence: TGTGCCAGCAGCCGATCGACACTCCTTTCAGGCTACACCTTC.

The rearrangement uses TRBV28 and TRBJ2-7; D is unresolved. V lost 2 bases to trimming and J lost 0 bases, with 8 bases between them. The length of the CDR3 is 14 residues. Germline assignment: CDR1 MDHEN and CDR2 SYDVKM. CDR3 residues: CASSLMSSSYEQYF. The CDR3 DNA reads as TGTGCCAGCAGTTTAATGTCGAGCTCCTACGAGCAGTACTTC.

V and J are TRBV5-1 and TRBJ1-1; D ambiguous. CDR1 is SGHRS and CDR2 is YFSETQ in the germline V gene. V was pared by 0 bases and J by 4 bases, with 13 bases between. The CDR3 totals 15 residues. The chain's CDR3 is CASSLADVPGTEAFF. The CDR3 DNA reads as TGCGCCAGCAGCTTGGCCGACGTTCCGGGCACTGAAGCTTTCTTT. The variable domain in full, with the rest retrieved from reference TRBV5-1 and TRBJ1-1, is KAGVTQTPRYLIKTRGQQVTLSCSPISGHRSVSWYQQTPGQGLQFLFEYFSETQRNKGNFPGRFSGRQFSNSRSEMNVSTLELGDSALYLCASSLADVPGTEAFFGQGTRLTVV.

This clone was picked up a small number of times. The genes are TRBV5-6 and TRBJ2-1; D is unclear. CDR3 length: 13 amino acids. V gave up 1 base and J gave up 8 bases, with 10 bases separating them. Per germline, CDR1 SGHDT and CDR2 YYEEEE. This CDR3 reads CASSLRGPHEQFF. DNA of the CDR3: TGTGCCAGCAGCTTGAGAGGTCCCCATGAGCAGTTCTTC.

This clone was observed a single time. The rearrangement uses TRBV7-2 and TRBJ2-4; D gene unclear. The CDR3 sequence is 16 residues long. With 5 bases removed from V and 2 bases from J, the gap between germline ends came to 16 bases. From germline, CDR1 is SGHTA and CDR2 FQGNSA. The CDR3 is CASSLGSGSSKNIQYF. The CDR3 DNA is TGTGCCAGCAGCCTCGGGTCAGGTTCATCCAAAAACATTCAGTACTTC.

The sample holds one count of this clone. This chain links TRBV4-1 with TRBJ2-3, with 7 bases identical to TRBD2. This CDR3 contains 16 residues. The trim removed 4 bases at V and 0 bases at J, leaving 7 bases unmatched. The germline gives CDR1 MGHRA, CDR2 YSYEKL. The CDR3 region has the DNA TGCGCCAGCAGCCCCTTTGGGCGGGGGAGCACAGATACGCAGTATTTT. As protein: CASSPFGRGSTDTQYF.

This rearrangement joins TRBV28 to TRBJ1-3; D gene ambiguous. The V end lost 8 bases, the J end lost 0 bases, and 17 bases lay between the germline ends. CDR3 length: 16 amino acids. The germline CDR1 and CDR2 sequences are MDHEN and SYDVKM. CDR3 residues: CASSSPGVSSGNTIYF. The CDR3, as DNA: TGTGCCAGCTCGAGCCCAGGCGTCAGCTCTGGAAACACCATATATTTT.

This clone was counted only a few times. This chain links TRBV7-9 with TRBJ1-2; 9 bases line up with TRBD1. This CDR3 is built from 16 residues. V dropped 5 bases and J dropped 4; count of bases not matched to a gene: 11. Germline lookup yields CDR1 SEHNR and CDR2 FQNEAQ (reference sequence). The CDR3 DNA reads TGTGCCAGCAGCCTAAGCGGACAGGGGATCGTCTATGGCTACACCTTC. Translation gives CASSLSGQGIVYGYTF.

The J gene is TRBJ1-6, the V gene TRBV4-1, with 7 bases fitting TRBD1. The CDR3 extends over 14 amino acids. V lost 0 bases, J lost 7 bases, and 0 bases stayed unmatched. Germline assignment: CDR1 MGHRA and CDR2 YSYEKL. The CDR3 bases are TGCGCCAGCAGCCAAGACAGGGGGAATTCACCCCTCCACTTT. Translating gives CASSQDRGNSPLHF.

The gene calls are TRBV2 and TRBJ1-6; a weak D match, TRBD1 (6 bases). The CDR3 consists of 13 residues. Trimming took off 5 bases at V and 7 bases at J, with 9 bases between the two ends. The V gene's germline CDR1 is SNHLY and CDR2 FYNNEI. For the CDR3, the DNA is TGTGCCAGCAGTCGGACAGAGAATTCACCCCTCCACTTT. It is translated as CASSRTENSPLHF.

The chain couples TRBV6-5 to TRBJ1-2; 8 bases align to TRBD1. V was clipped by 4 bases and J by 4 bases; unmatched bases: 11. Looked up from germline, CDR1 is MNHEY and CDR2 is SVGAGI. This CDR3 is built from 16 residues. For the CDR3, the DNA is TGTGCCAGCAGTTCCTGGAAGGACAGGGTGACCTATGGCTACACCTTC. As protein: CASSSWKDRVTYGYTF.

The chain recombines TRBV11-2 with TRBJ1-1; 8 bases align to TRBD1. The CDR3 spans 17 residues. CDR1 and CDR2 (germline): SGHAT, FQNNGV. Trimming took 1 base from V and 0 from J; bases not matched to a gene: 7. The DNA of the CDR3 is TGTGCCAGCAGCTTAGGGACAGGGAGAAGAATGAACACTGAAGCTTTCTTT. Translating it yields CASSLGTGRRMNTEAFF.

The rearrangement links TRBV19 to TRBJ2-5, with D unclear. Germline V gene lookup returns CDR1 LNHDA and CDR2 SQIVND (reference sequence). With 5 bases removed from V and 5 bases from J, the gap between germline ends came to 21 bases. CDR3 size: 16 residues. CDR3 region: CASSARTGQVRETQYF. CDR3 nucleotide sequence: TGTGCCAGTAGTGCTAGAACGGGCCAGGTTCGGGAGACCCAGTACTTC.

The sample holds a few counts of this clone. The J gene is TRBJ1-1, the V gene TRBV28; TRBD1 might be the D (6 bases). The CDR3 contains 13 residues. CDR1 is MDHEN, CDR2 SYDVKM, per germline. V lost 7 bases and J 0 bases, leaving 9 bases between the germline ends. CDR3 amino acids: CASMTGLNTEAFF. In DNA, the CDR3 is TGTGCCAGCATGACAGGTCTGAACACTGAAGCTTTCTTT.

This clone was detected only a few times. The chain uses TRBV19 and TRBJ1-5; D is ambiguous. This CDR3 has 15 amino acids. Trimming cost V 6 bases and J 3 bases, with 15 bases left between them. CDR1 is LNHDA, CDR2 SQIVND, per germline (reference sequence). The CDR3 sequence is CASSSGQVFNQPQHF. The CDR3 DNA reads TGTGCCAGTAGCTCCGGGCAAGTGTTCAATCAGCCCCAGCATTTT.

The chain carries TRBV19 and TRBJ2-7, with 12 bases matching TRBD1. The CDR3 sequence is 15 residues long. Germline-derived CDR1 and CDR2 are LNHDA and SQIVND (reference sequence). Trimming took 6 bases from V and 6 from J; bases not matched to a gene: 9. CDR3 nucleotides: TGTGCCAGTAGGGCCTCCGGGACAGGGGGCCGCGAGCAGTACTTC. Its protein product is CASRASGTGGREQYF. Using reference TRBV19 and TRBJ2-7 for the parts outside the CDR3, the full variable domain is DGGITQSPKYLFRKEGQNVTLSCEQNLNHDAMYWYRQDPGQGLRLIYYSQIVNDFQKGDIAEGYSVSREKKESFPLTVTSAQKNPTAFYLCASRASGTGGREQYFGPGTRLTVT.

The gene calls are TRBV6-5 and TRBJ2-7; D is possibly TRBD2 (5 bases). The germline V gene has CDR1 MNHEY and CDR2 SVGAGI. The CDR3 loop spans 14 amino acids. The V end lost 6 bases, the J end lost 2 bases, and 14 bases lay between the germline ends. The CDR3 protein is CASRLERVTYEQYF. Written as DNA, the CDR3 is TGTGCCAGCAGGCTGGAGAGGGTTACCTACGAGCAGTACTTC.

This sequence joins TRBV5-4 and TRBJ1-2; D not certain. Trimming took 2 bases from V and 0 from J, leaving 8 bases between them. The CDR3 loop spans 14 amino acids. The V gene's germline CDR1 is SGHNT and CDR2 YYREEE (reference sequence). CDR3 protein: CASSFGETNYGYTF. CDR3 DNA: TGTGCCAGCAGCTTTGGGGAAACTAACTATGGCTACACCTTC.